This TCR beta chain comes out of a study of human T cells and chemical hapten exposure. General study results and limits: Following DPC sensitization, TCRs present above 1 in 1000 frequency showed no change.

Time point here: patch test 1, 2 weeks after DPC sensitization. Treatment meaning: therapeutic diphenylcyclopropenone sensitization with weekly scalp DPC. The trim removed 3 bases at V and 7 bases at J, leaving 7 bases unmatched. The CDR3 has 13 amino acids. Germline CDR1 DFQATT, CDR2 SNEGSKA (reference sequence). TCRdb processed the RACE reads anew with MiXCR; each CDR3 protein has one entry. The sample has around 120,000 distinct CDR3 sequences, roughly 13% seen once. To note about this clonotype: What it binds is unknown.

This clonotype was sampled from a young man with alopecia areata. Some clones in this sample may be carry-over from other donors' samples. Sequencing used whole blood, obtained in connection with sensitization to the hapten diphenylcyclopropenone (DPC). The chain uses TRBV20-1 and TRBJ1-1; 8 bases line up with TRBD1. The CDR3 nucleotides are TGCAGTGCTAGTCAGGGGGCAATAGATGAAGCTTTCTTT. Translated, it gives CSASQGAIDEAFF.